What follows are 25 T cell receptor beta chains derived from one specimen sequenced in a study of blood T cell repertoires in COVID-19. The table came from immunoSEQ multiplex PCR; TCRdb's copy has only in-frame clones and leaves some out. The repertoire holds a few hundred thousand clones, with about 85% as singletons. Material for sequencing was PBMCs or T cells enriched from blood (not recorded which). The receptors shown here come from a woman in her forties or fifties who had been exposed to COVID-19.

Only one count was recorded for this clone. The rearrangement links TRBV6-2 or TRBV6-3 to TRBJ1-2; unclear D gene. V lost 5 bases, J lost 3 bases, and 7 bases lay in between. The length of the CDR3 is 12 residues. Germline loops: CDR1 MNHEY, CDR2 SVGEGT. This chain's CDR3 is CASSPPDYGYTF. In DNA form, the CDR3 reads TGTGCCAGCAGTCCCCCAGACTATGGCTACACCTTC.

About this clone: A read error may account for a junction end that differs from germline. The chain carries TRBV7-2 and TRBJ1-1; D perhaps matches TRBD1 (6 bases). Germline V gives CDR1 SGHTA, CDR2 FQGNSA. The CDR3 consists of 18 residues. The CDR3 is CASSLATATGPLNTEAFF. CDR3 in DNA: TGTGCCAGCAGCCTAGCCACCGCTACAGGGCCACTGAACACTGAAGCTTTCTTT. The full variable domain, in which reference TRBV7-2 and TRBJ1-1 provide the parts outside the CDR3, is GAGVSQSPSNKVTEKGKDVELRCDPISGHTALYWYRQSLGQGLEFLIYFQGNSAPDKSGLPSDRFSAERTGGSVSTLTIQRTQQEDSAVYLCASSLATATGPLNTEAFFGQGTRLTVV.

The chain joins TRBV19 to TRBJ1-2; D might be TRBD1 (6 bases). The germline V gene has CDR1 LNHDA and CDR2 SQIVND (reference sequence). The CDR3 spans 14 residues. Trimming removed 4 bases at V and 7 bases at J, with 16 bases between. The CDR3 nucleotides are TGTGCCAGTAGTACCAATACAGGGCTAGGTGGCTACACCTTC. Translated, it gives CASSTNTGLGGYTF.

Points on this clone: Other DNA sequences of this sample code for an identical CDR3. The chain employs TRBV3-1 (or the pseudogene TRBV3-2) and TRBJ1-1; D not certain. CDR3 length equals 13 residues. Per germline, CDR1 LGHDT and CDR2 YNNKEL (reference sequence). V was pared by 1 base and J by 4 bases, with 7 bases between. DNA of the CDR3: TGTGCCAGCAGCCAAGGACCGGGCACTGAAGCTTTCTTT. Encoded protein: CASSQGPGTEAFF.

The DNA for the CDR3 is TGTGCCAGCAGCTTAGGGGGCGCTGGGGCCAACGTCCTGACTTTC. It encodes CASSLGGAGANVLTF. This chain uses TRBV11-2 with TRBJ2-6; D may be TRBD1 (5 bases). Germline-derived CDR1 and CDR2 are SGHAT and FQNNGV. CDR3 length equals 15 residues. V was pared by 1 base and J by 2 bases, with 6 bases between.

This chain uses TRBV7-2 with TRBJ1-2; D may be TRBD1 (5 bases). This CDR3 is 14 amino acids long. Germline V CDR1 and CDR2: SGHTA, FQGNSA. The V end lost 5 bases, the J end lost 6 bases, and 16 bases lay between the germline ends. The chain's CDR3 is CASSPSPGSNGYTF. The CDR3 nucleotides read TGTGCCAGCAGCCCCTCCCCAGGGTCTAATGGCTACACCTTC.

V usage is TRBV2 and J usage is TRBJ1-1; TRBD1 might be the D (5 bases). This CDR3 spans 13 amino acids. The germline V gene encodes CDR1 SNHLY and CDR2 FYNNEI. The CDR3 region has the DNA TGTGTCTGCCGCCCTCTCAGGGTCACTGAAGCTTTCTTT. Its translation: CVCRPLRVTEAFF.

This clone showed up just once. The V gene is TRBV6-6, the J gene TRBJ1-1; 7 nucleotides match TRBD1. The CDR3 length is 12 residues. The germline CDR1 and CDR2 sequences are MNHNY and SVGAGI (reference sequence). Trimming at V came to 6 bases and at J to 6 bases, leaving 4 bases not matched to a gene. The CDR3: CASSKTGPEAFF. DNA of the CDR3: TGTGCCAGCAGCAAGACAGGGCCTGAAGCTTTCTTT.

The gene calls are TRBV3-1 (or the pseudogene TRBV3-2) and TRBJ2-5, with TRBD2 identical over 14 bases. The V gene's germline CDR1 is LGHDT and CDR2 YNNKEL (reference sequence). V shed 7 bases, J shed 5 bases, and the junction held 18 bases outside the gene matches. The CDR3 covers 19 residues. This chain's CDR3 is CASTKYPRLAGGLGETQYF. The CDR3 DNA follows: TGTGCCAGCACCAAATACCCTCGACTAGCGGGGGGGCTGGGGGAGACCCAGTACTTC.

The sample holds one count of this clone. DNA for the CDR3: TGTGCCAGCAGCTTGGGGTACGGGGTCGACACTGAAGCTTTCTTT. Amino acid sequence: CASSLGYGVDTEAFF. J is TRBJ1-1 and V is TRBV5-8, with D uncertain. CDR1 and CDR2 (germline): SGHTS, YDEGEE. Trimming pared 0 bases from V and 3 bases from J, leaving 12 bases between. The CDR3 covers 15 residues.

This CDR3 is CSVLGRIGFYTEAFF. The CDR3 DNA reads as TGCAGCGTCCTAGGGAGGATTGGATTTTACACTGAAGCTTTCTTT. The chain has TRBV29-1 and TRBJ1-1; D uncertain. Germline V gene sequence: CDR1 SQVTM, CDR2 ANQGSEA. The CDR3 is 15 residues long. V was clipped by 6 bases and J by 3 bases, with 20 bases between them.

The chain employs TRBV6-2 or TRBV6-3 and TRBJ1-2; no firm D call. There are 13 residues in the CDR3. CDR1 is MNHEY, CDR2 SVGEGT, per germline. The ends were cut back, 3 bases at V and 1 base at J, with 6 bases in the middle. The CDR3 loop reads CASSYQLNYGYTF. For the CDR3, the DNA is TGTGCCAGCAGTTATCAACTTAACTATGGCTACACCTTC.

The genes are TRBV5-4 and TRBJ2-3; TRBD1 agrees at 8 bases. CDR1 is SGHNT and CDR2 is YYREEE in the germline V gene (reference sequence). The CDR3 runs 16 residues. V lost 2 bases to trimming and J lost 2 bases; unmatched junction nucleotides: 7. The CDR3 here is CASSLGLGQATDTQYF. CDR3 nucleotide sequence: TGTGCCAGCAGCTTAGGTTTGGGACAGGCCACAGATACGCAGTATTTT.

This chain connects TRBV30 to TRBJ2-5; D remains ambiguous. Between the trimmed V and J ends, which lost 0 bases and 2 bases, there was a span of 4 bases. The V gene's germline CDR1 is GTSNPN and CDR2 SVGIG (reference sequence). CDR3 length equals 12 residues. The CDR3 DNA sequence: TGTGCCTGGAGTGTACAGCAAGAGACCCAGTACTTC. This gives the protein CAWSVQQETQYF.

V is TRBV10-3 and J is TRBJ1-6, with 11 bases lining up with TRBD1. The germline gives CDR1 ENHRY, CDR2 SYGVKD. The V gene end was trimmed by 0 bases and the J gene end by 10 bases; junction bases not matched to a gene: 5. This CDR3 spans 16 amino acids. Here the CDR3 reads CAISESEGQGDSPLHF. CDR3 in DNA: TGTGCCATCAGTGAGTCAGAGGGACAGGGGGACTCACCCCTCCACTTT.

The chain couples TRBV15 to TRBJ2-7; D is unresolved. CDR3 size: 13 residues. Trimming left V 5 bases short and J 5 bases short, with 13 bases between. CDR1 and CDR2 from the germline V gene are LNHNV and YYDKDF (reference sequence). CDR3 coding DNA: TGTGCCACCAGCGCCCTTATGACAAACGAGCAGTACTTC. This translates into CATSALMTNEQYF.

This clone showed up just once. The rearrangement links TRBV11-2 to TRBJ2-3, with D perhaps TRBD2 (6 bases). Germline CDR1 reads SGHAT; CDR2 reads FQNNGV. The V end lost 5 bases, the J end lost 2 bases, and 14 bases lay between the germline ends. CDR3 length: 15 amino acids. The CDR3 is CASSRQGTATDTQYF. The CDR3 region has the DNA TGTGCCAGCAGCCGTCAAGGGACTGCCACAGATACGCAGTATTTT.

The chain combines TRBV4-1 with TRBJ1-3; the match to TRBD1 covers 8 bases. The V gene end was trimmed by 1 base and the J gene end by 9 bases; junction bases not matched to a gene: 5. This CDR3 region has 14 residues. The germline V gene has CDR1 MGHRA and CDR2 YSYEKL. The CDR3 coding sequence is TGCGCCAGCAGCCAAGGAGGACAGGGCGGCACCATATATTTT. It specifies CASSQGGQGGTIYF.

This chain joins TRBV28 and TRBJ1-5; no clear D gene. The CDR3 has 15 residues. V shed 2 bases and J shed 1 base, with 9 bases lying between them. The V gene's germline CDR1 is MDHEN and CDR2 SYDVKM. CDR3 residues: CASSLRSLSNQPQHF. The CDR3 DNA reads TGTGCCAGCAGTTTACGGAGCTTGAGCAATCAGCCCCAGCATTTT.

This chain uses TRBV2 with TRBJ1-2; tentative D call: TRBD1 (5 bases). V was shortened by 2 bases and J by 4 bases, with 11 bases between the two germline ends. The germline V gene encodes CDR1 SNHLY and CDR2 FYNNEI. There are 14 residues in the CDR3. In nucleotides, the CDR3 is TGTGCCAGCAGTGAAAGGGGACTAGGCTATGGCTACACCTTC. Encoded protein: CASSERGLGYGYTF.

V and J are TRBV28 and TRBJ1-1; weak D call: TRBD1 (6 bases). The V and J ends lost 6 bases and 7 bases respectively, with 12 bases between them. The CDR3 consists of 12 residues. Germline CDR1 and CDR2: MDHEN and SYDVKM. CDR3 in DNA: TGTGCCAGCAGCCTCCAACAGGGTGAAGCTTTCTTT. Its translation: CASSLQQGEAFF. Drawing the rest from reference TRBV28 and TRBJ1-1, the complete variable domain is DVKVTQSSRYLVKRTGEKVFLECVQDMDHENMFWYRQDPGLGLRLIYFSYDVKMKEKGDIPEGYSVSREKKERFSLILESASTNQTSMYLCASSLQQGEAFFGQGTRLTVV.

This clone occurred a few times. This sequence joins TRBV28 and TRBJ2-2, with a weak D call TRBD1 (7 bases). This CDR3 comprises 14 residues. V lost 8 bases to trimming and J lost 5 bases, with 15 bases between them. Germline CDR1 reads MDHEN; CDR2 reads SYDVKM. This CDR3 reads CASLAGQSTGELFF. In nucleotides, the CDR3 is TGTGCCAGCCTTGCGGGACAGAGTACCGGGGAGCTGTTTTTT.

This clone was counted only a few times. This chain links TRBV4-1 with TRBJ1-2; a weak D match, TRBD1 (6 bases). This CDR3 has 12 residues. Deletions cut 8 bases from V and 8 bases from J, with 15 bases between. Germline V gene sequence: CDR1 MGHRA, CDR2 YSYEKL. This CDR3 reads CASWGHLRGYTF. The CDR3 DNA follows: TGCGCCAGCTGGGGACACCTGCGGGGCTACACCTTC.

The V and J genes are TRBV3-1 (or the pseudogene TRBV3-2) and TRBJ2-1; D is possibly TRBD2 (5 bases). Germline loops: CDR1 LGHDT, CDR2 YNNKEL (reference sequence). V was shortened by 0 bases and J by 7 bases, with 10 bases between the two germline ends. This CDR3 is built from 14 residues. The CDR3: CASSQERARNEQFF. DNA of the CDR3: TGTGCCAGCAGCCAAGAGAGGGCACGGAATGAGCAGTTCTTC.

This clone was observed a handful of times. The rearrangement uses TRBV5-8 and TRBJ2-4; 9 nucleotides line up with TRBD1. V was pared by 2 bases and J by 3 bases, with 3 bases of the junction left unmatched. The CDR3 has 15 residues. Germline-derived CDR1 and CDR2 are SGHTS and YDEGEE. The CDR3 sequence is CASSLDRGGKNIQYF. In DNA form, the CDR3 reads TGTGCCAGCAGCTTAGACAGGGGGGGCAAAAACATTCAGTACTTC.